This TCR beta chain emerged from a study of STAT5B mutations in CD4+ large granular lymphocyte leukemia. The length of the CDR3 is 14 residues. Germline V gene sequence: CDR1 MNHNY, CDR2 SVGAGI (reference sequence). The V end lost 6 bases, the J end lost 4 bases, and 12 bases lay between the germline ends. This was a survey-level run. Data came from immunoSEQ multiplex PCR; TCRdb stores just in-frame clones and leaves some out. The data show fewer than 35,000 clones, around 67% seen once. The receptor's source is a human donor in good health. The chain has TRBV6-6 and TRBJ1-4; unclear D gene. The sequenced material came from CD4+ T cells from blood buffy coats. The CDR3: CASSNSFYNEKLFF. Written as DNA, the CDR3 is TGTGCCAGCAGCAACAGCTTTTATAATGAAAAACTGTTTTTT.